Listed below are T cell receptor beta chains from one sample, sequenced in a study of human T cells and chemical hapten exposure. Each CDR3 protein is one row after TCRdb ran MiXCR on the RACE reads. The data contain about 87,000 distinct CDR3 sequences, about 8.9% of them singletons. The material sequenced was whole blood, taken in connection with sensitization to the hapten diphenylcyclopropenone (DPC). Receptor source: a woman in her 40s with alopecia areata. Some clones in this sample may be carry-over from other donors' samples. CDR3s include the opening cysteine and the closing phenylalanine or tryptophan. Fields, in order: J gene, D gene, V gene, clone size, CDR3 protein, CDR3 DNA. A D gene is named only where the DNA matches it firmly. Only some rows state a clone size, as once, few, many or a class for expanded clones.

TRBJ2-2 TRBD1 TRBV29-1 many CSVGDSANTGELFF TGCAGCGTGGGGGACAGTGCGAACACCGGGGAGCTGTTTTTT
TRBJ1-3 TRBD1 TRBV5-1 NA CASSPTGAAGNTIYF TGCGCCAGCAGCCCCACAGGGGCCGCTGGAAACACCATATATTTT
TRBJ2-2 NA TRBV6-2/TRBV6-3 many CASSYLSGWGTGELFF TGTGCCAGCAGTTACTTATCGGGTTGGGGCACCGGGGAGCTGTTTTTT
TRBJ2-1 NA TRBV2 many CASSVEGGTYNEQFF TGTGCCAGCAGTGTTGAAGGTGGCACCTACAATGAGCAGTTCTTC
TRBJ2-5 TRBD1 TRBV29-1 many CSVEDRMGQGIETQYF TGCAGCGTTGAAGATCGAATGGGACAGGGTATTGAGACCCAGTACTTC
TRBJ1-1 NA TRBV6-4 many CASSLHGGTEAFF TGTGCCAGCAGTCTTCACGGGGGCACTGAAGCTTTCTTT
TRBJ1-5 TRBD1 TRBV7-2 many CASSRVGTGGGSNQPQHF TGTGCCAGCAGCCGTGTTGGGACAGGGGGCGGAAGCAATCAGCCCCAGCATTTT
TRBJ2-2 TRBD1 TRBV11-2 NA CASSSGQGGTGELFF TGTGCCAGCAGCTCCGGACAGGGTGGCACCGGGGAGCTGTTTTTT
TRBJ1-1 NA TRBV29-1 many CSVEAGTARTEAFF TGCAGCGTTGAGGCGGGGACGGCTAGGACTGAAGCTTTCTTT
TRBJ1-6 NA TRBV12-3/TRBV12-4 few CASSLLAGDRGSPLHF TGTGCCAGCAGTTTATTGGCAGGGGATCGCGGTTCACCCCTCCACTTT
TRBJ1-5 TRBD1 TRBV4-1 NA CASSQDTGQVITQPQHF TGCGCCAGCAGCCAAGATACGGGACAGGTAATTACCCAGCCCCAGCATTTT
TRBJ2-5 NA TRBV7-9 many CASSLGGPLPQETQYF TGTGCCAGCAGCTTAGGTGGGCCGCTCCCCCAAGAGACCCAGTACTTC
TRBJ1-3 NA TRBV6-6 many CASREDSPHTIYF TGTGCCAGCAGGGAGGACAGCCCGCACACCATATATTTT
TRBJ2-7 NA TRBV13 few CASSLASEQYF TGTGCCAGCAGCTTAGCTTCCGAGCAGTACTTC
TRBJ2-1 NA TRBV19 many CASNQYNEQFF TGTGCCAGTAATCAATACAATGAGCAGTTCTTC
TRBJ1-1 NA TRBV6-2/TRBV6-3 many CASSYSRGGGSTEAFF TGTGCCAGCAGTTACTCCCGAGGGGGAGGGAGCACTGAAGCTTTCTTT
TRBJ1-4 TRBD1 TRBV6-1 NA CATEGQPRSEKLFF TGTGCCACCGAGGGACAGCCCAGGAGTGAAAAACTGTTTTTT
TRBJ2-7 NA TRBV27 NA CASSSLLRQKEQYF TGTGCCAGCAGTTCCTTACTCCGACAGAAGGAGCAGTACTTC
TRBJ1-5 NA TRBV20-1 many CSARLVGNQPLGRDARNQPQHF TGCAGTGCTAGACTGGTGGGCAATCAGCCCCTAGGCCGGGACGCCCGGAATCAGCCCCAGCATTTT
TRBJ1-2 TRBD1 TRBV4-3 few CASSRYGTGEGGYTF TGCGCCAGCAGCCGTTATGGGACAGGGGAGGGAGGCTACACCTTC
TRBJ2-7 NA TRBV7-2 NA CASSLIWHEQYF TGTGCCAGCAGCTTAATTTGGCACGAGCAGTACTTC
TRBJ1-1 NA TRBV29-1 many CSVEWGTEAFF TGCAGCGTTGAGTGGGGGACCGAAGCTTTCTTT
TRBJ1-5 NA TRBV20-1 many CSARVQTGSAASNQPQHF TGCAGTGCTAGAGTCCAGACAGGCTCCGCTGCTAGCAATCAGCCCCAGCATTTT
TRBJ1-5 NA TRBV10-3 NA CAISEGGHSNQPQHF TGTGCCATCAGTGAGGGGGGGCATAGCAATCAGCCCCAGCATTTT
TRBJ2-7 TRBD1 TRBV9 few CASSVSETGYEQYF TGTGCCAGCAGCGTATCCGAGACAGGGTACGAGCAGTACTTC
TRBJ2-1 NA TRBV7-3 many CASSAGQGEQFF TGTGCCAGCAGTGCCGGGCAGGGGGAGCAGTTCTTC
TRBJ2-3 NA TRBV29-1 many CSVVEEAQYF TGCAGCGTTGTAGAGGAAGCGCAGTATTTT
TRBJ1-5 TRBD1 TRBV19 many CASSDTGGRQPQHF TGTGCCAGTAGCGACACAGGGGGTAGGCAGCCCCAGCATTTT
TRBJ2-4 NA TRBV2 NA CASSLLAKNIQYF TGTGCCAGCAGTTTACTAGCCAAAAACATTCAGTACTTC
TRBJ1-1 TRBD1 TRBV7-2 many CASSLNRGNTEAFF TGTGCCAGCAGCCTAAACAGGGGTAACACTGAAGCTTTCTTT
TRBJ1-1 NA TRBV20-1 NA CSAPGGGLNTEAFF TGCAGTGCTCCCGGCGGGGGATTGAACACTGAAGCTTTCTTT
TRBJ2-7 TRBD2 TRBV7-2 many CASSLGLAAPYEQYF TGTGCCAGCAGCTTAGGTCTAGCGGCGCCCTACGAGCAGTACTTC
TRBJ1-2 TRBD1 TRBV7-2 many CASSRGQGLDYTF TGTGCCAGCAGCAGGGGACAGGGGTTGGACTACACCTTC
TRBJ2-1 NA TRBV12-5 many CASGLVGYNEQFF TGTGCTAGTGGTTTGGTCGGTTACAATGAGCAGTTCTTC
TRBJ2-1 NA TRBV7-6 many CASSFLVGTHPVQFF TGTGCCAGCAGCTTTCTTGTGGGCACCCACCCGGTGCAGTTCTTC
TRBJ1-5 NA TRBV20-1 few CSASRQQQPQHF TGCAGTGCTAGTCGTCAGCAACAGCCCCAGCATTTT
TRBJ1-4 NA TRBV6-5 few CASSYSMLINEKLFF TGTGCCAGCAGTTACTCGATGCTGATTAATGAAAAACTGTTTTTT
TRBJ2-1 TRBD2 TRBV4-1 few CASSAGLAGGFPNEQFF TGCGCCAGCAGCGCCGGACTAGCGGGGGGGTTTCCCAATGAGCAGTTCTTC
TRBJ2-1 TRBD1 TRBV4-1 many CASSRNGYPTGGNEQFF TGCGCCAGCAGCCGTAATGGGTACCCTACAGGGGGCAATGAGCAGTTCTTC
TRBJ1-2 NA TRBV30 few CAWSEDRFYGYTF TGTGCCTGGAGTGAGGACAGATTCTATGGCTACACCTTC
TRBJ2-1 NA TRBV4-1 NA CASSQDVGGLYNEQFF TGCGCCAGCAGCCAAGACGTGGGGGGGCTCTACAATGAGCAGTTCTTC
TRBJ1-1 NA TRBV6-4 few CASSESDNTEAFF TGTGCCAGCAGTGAATCGGATAACACTGAAGCTTTCTTT
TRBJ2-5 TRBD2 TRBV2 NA CASSDWRGGQETQYF TGTGCCAGCAGTGATTGGCGGGGGGGCCAAGAGACCCAGTACTTC
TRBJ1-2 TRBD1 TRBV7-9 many CASSFPSSGTASWGYTF TGTGCCAGCAGCTTCCCCTCTAGTGGGACAGCTTCTTGGGGCTACACCTTC